This T cell receptor beta chain emerged from a study of regulatory T cells in long-lasting Graves disease. Stated time point: newly diagnosed GD, antithyroid drugs for less than 3 months. Preparation of the TCR library used RNA extracted from PBMCs. Building of the TCR beta libraries involved iRepertoire HTBI primers and Arm-PCR of CDR3 regions. MiXCR, run by TCRdb on the multiplex PCR reads, gives a single entry per CDR3 protein. In the table there are 510,000 or so distinct CDR3 sequences, about 11% of which are singletons. This same sample was also taken into another study, of T cells in Graves' hyperthyroidism and ophthalmopathy.

This receptor was obtained from a woman in her twenties or thirties with Graves disease. The specimen was peripheral blood mononuclear cells (PBMCs), collected at new diagnosis, from a patient treated with antithyroid drugs.

This chain's CDR3 is CASSLDRVINSPLHF. The CDR3 DNA is TGTGCCAGCAGCTTGGATAGGGTTATTAATTCACCCCTCCACTTT. This sequence joins TRBV5-4 and TRBJ1-6; D gene unclear. V gave up 0 bases and J gave up 6 bases, with 10 bases separating them. This CDR3 comprises 15 residues. In germline, CDR1 is SGHNT, CDR2 YYREEE (reference sequence).